A single sample gave rise to the 32 T cell receptor beta chains below, sequenced in a study of human T cells and chemical hapten exposure. A single record per CDR3 protein comes from TCRdb applying MiXCR to the 5' RACE reads. This table holds around 82,000 distinct CDR3 sequences, more than 7.5% found once. Extraction yielded total RNA from whole blood (unfractionated). The receptors derive from a male donor in good health.

Many counts were recorded for this clonotype. The chain is built from TRBV7-9 and TRBJ2-1; 10 bases line up with TRBD2. This CDR3 is built from 15 residues. V lost 2 bases and J lost 7; bases outside the gene matches: 5. CDR1 SEHNR and CDR2 FQNEAQ come from the germline V gene (reference sequence). As DNA, the CDR3 is TGTGCCAGCAGCTTACAGCGGGGGGGCGGGAATGAGCAGTTCTTC. Its protein is CASSLQRGGGNEQFF.

In this sample, this clonotype turned up many times. This chain connects TRBV20-1 to TRBJ2-7; D is uncertain. V was pared by 2 bases and J by 6 bases, with 14 bases between. Germline V gives CDR1 DFQATT, CDR2 SNEGSKA (reference sequence). CDR3 length: 13 amino acids. The CDR3 reads CSARSGALGEQYF. For the CDR3, the DNA is TGCAGTGCTAGATCAGGCGCCCTTGGCGAGCAGTACTTC.

This clonotype has a handful of counts. The CDR3 DNA reads as TGTGCCAGCAGTTCGGGACCCTCTGGAAACACCATATATTTT. Residues: CASSSGPSGNTIYF. The chain combines TRBV12-3 or TRBV12-4 with TRBJ1-3, with D maybe TRBD1 (5 bases). V lost 4 bases to trimming and J lost 0 bases, with 7 bases between them. CDR3 length: 14 amino acids.

The genes are TRBV12-3 or TRBV12-4 and TRBJ1-5; D gene uncertain. The CDR3 contains 15 residues. Trimming removed 4 bases at V and 0 bases at J, with 10 bases between. The CDR3 here is CASSSRTVSNQPQHF. CDR3 nucleotides: TGTGCCAGCAGTTCCCGGACGGTTAGCAATCAGCCCCAGCATTTT.

The chain carries TRBV12-3 or TRBV12-4 and TRBJ1-2, with 10 nucleotides matching TRBD1. The CDR3 sequence is 15 residues long. V trimming: 3 bases; J trimming: 1 base; junction bases outside the gene matches: 2. The CDR3 region has the DNA TGTGCCAGCAGTTTCCGGACAGGGGGTAACTATGGCTACACCTTC. Residues: CASSFRTGGNYGYTF.

This clonotype was counted a few times. This chain links TRBV19 with TRBJ2-1; D is perhaps TRBD2 (5 bases). Trimming removed 3 bases at V and 2 bases at J, with 17 bases between. The CDR3 runs to 17 residues. The germline V gene encodes CDR1 LNHDA and CDR2 SQIVND (reference sequence). For the CDR3, the DNA is TGTGCCAGTAGTATTGGGTCTAGCAGAATGCCCTACAATGAGCAGTTCTTC. Protein: CASSIGSSRMPYNEQFF.

This clonotype has just a few counts. This sequence joins TRBV20-1 and TRBJ2-7; tentatively, D is TRBD2 (7 bases). Germline loops: CDR1 DFQATT, CDR2 SNEGSKA (reference sequence). The ends were cut back, 0 bases at V and 5 bases at J, with 20 bases in the middle. The CDR3 has 16 amino acids. CDR3: CSARDYLVGGENEQYF. As DNA, the CDR3 is TGCAGTGCTAGAGATTACCTGGTAGGGGGGGAAAACGAGCAGTACTTC.

This clonotype was seen a few times. This rearrangement joins TRBV6-5 to TRBJ2-5, with 7 bases lining up with TRBD1. The CDR3 totals 14 residues. V dropped 4 bases and J dropped 9; count of bases not matched to a gene: 11. Germline lookup yields CDR1 MNHEY and CDR2 SVGAGI. CDR3 coding DNA: TGTGCCAGCAGTTCCGGGACAGCCGGCAGGGCCCAGTACTTC. It encodes CASSSGTAGRAQYF.

Many counts were recorded for this clonotype. V and J are TRBV5-1 and TRBJ2-1, with D maybe TRBD2 (7 bases). V lost 2 bases to trimming and J lost 5 bases, with 14 bases between them. CDR1 and CDR2 (germline): SGHRS, YFSETQ. The CDR3 totals 15 residues. CDR3 amino acids: CASSFGEGENNEQFF. The DNA of the CDR3 is TGCGCCAGCAGCTTCGGGGAGGGGGAAAACAATGAGCAGTTCTTC.

This clonotype showed up many times. V usage is TRBV30 and J usage is TRBJ1-1, with D uncertain. Per the germline V gene, CDR1 is GTSNPN and CDR2 is SVGIG (reference sequence). V lost 3 bases, J lost 0 bases, and 17 bases lay in between. The CDR3 runs to 16 residues. CDR3 protein: CAWRNPAPHVNTEAFF. As DNA, the CDR3 is TGTGCCTGGAGAAATCCAGCCCCCCATGTGAACACTGAAGCTTTCTTT. Variable domain in full (rest from reference TRBV30 and TRBJ1-1): SQTIHQWPATLVQPVGSPLSLECTVEGTSNPNLYWYRQAAGRGLQLLFYSVGIGQISSEVPQNLSASRPQDRQFILSSKKLLLSDSGFYLCAWRNPAPHVNTEAFFGQGTRLTVV.

The chain links TRBV30 to TRBJ1-1; TRBD1 might be the D (5 bases). CDR1 GTSNPN and CDR2 SVGIG come from the germline V gene (reference sequence). V was shortened by 8 bases and J by 3 bases, with 22 bases between the two germline ends. This CDR3 contains 15 residues. CDR3: CARGGGNRDDTEAFF. The CDR3 nucleotides read TGTGCCCGGGGAGGAGGTAATAGGGACGACACTGAAGCTTTCTTT.

V gene TRBV7-9 combines with J gene TRBJ2-7, with 14 bases fitting TRBD2. Germline CDR1 and CDR2: SEHNR and FQNEAQ (reference sequence). The CDR3 runs to 18 residues. With V trimmed by 6 bases and J by 0 bases, 10 bases remained unmatched. CDR3 coding DNA: TGTGCCAGCAGAGGAGAGGGACTAGCGGGAGCCTTCTCCTACGAGCAGTACTTC. Translation: CASRGEGLAGAFSYEQYF.

V and J are TRBV20-1 and TRBJ1-5, with D perhaps matching TRBD1 (5 bases). Germline CDR1 is DFQATT and CDR2 is SNEGSKA (reference sequence). With 5 bases removed from V and 3 bases from J, the gap between germline ends came to 11 bases. CDR3 length: 13 amino acids. The DNA of the CDR3 is TGCAGTGCTTACAGAGGGACCAATCAGCCCCAGCATTTT. Protein: CSAYRGTNQPQHF.

In this sample, this clonotype turned up many times. The rearrangement uses TRBV6-5 and TRBJ1-5; 7 bases agree with TRBD1. The CDR3 contains 17 residues. Germline trimming cut 5 bases from V and 7 bases from J; bases unmatched to any gene: 17. Germline CDR1 is MNHEY and CDR2 is SVGAGI. DNA of the CDR3: TGTGCCAGCAGTGGTTCGGCAGGGGGAGGATTTTGGCAGCCCCAGCATTTT. Encoded protein: CASSGSAGGGFWQPQHF.

This clonotype has at least ten counts. V is TRBV11-2 and J is TRBJ2-1; D uncertain. From germline, CDR1 is SGHAT and CDR2 FQNNGV. The V end was cut by 7 bases, the J end by 5 bases, with 12 bases between. The CDR3 covers 13 residues. As DNA, the CDR3 is TGTGCCAGCACTCAAGGGCTGCACAATGAGCAGTTCTTC. Its protein is CASTQGLHNEQFF.

This clonotype was seen a few times. J is TRBJ1-1 and V is TRBV12-3 or TRBV12-4, with a possible D match to TRBD1 (5 bases). V was shortened by 5 bases and J by 7 bases, with 17 bases between the two germline ends. This CDR3 contains 14 residues. As DNA, the CDR3 is TGTGCCAGCAGTCTGGGCCAGGGCTCTGGTGAAGCTTTCTTT. Translation gives CASSLGQGSGEAFF.

The genes are TRBV27 and TRBJ2-3, with 8 bases lining up with TRBD1. V shed 1 base, J shed 3 bases, and the junction held 12 bases outside the gene matches. Germline loops: CDR1 MNHEY, CDR2 SMNVEV (reference sequence). The length of the CDR3 is 18 residues. The CDR3 DNA reads TGTGCCAGCAGTTTATTTGGTGAGGACAGGGTTGAAACAGATACGCAGTATTTT. It codes for CASSLFGEDRVETDTQYF.

This clonotype is a singleton in its sample. Possible read error: a much larger clone is one base away. V is TRBV27 and J is TRBJ2-3; D possibly matches TRBD1 or TRBD2 (6 bases each). Between the trimmed V and J ends, which lost 0 bases and 1 base, there was a span of 20 bases. The CDR3 is 19 amino acids. Germline lookup yields CDR1 MNHEY and CDR2 SMNVEV (reference sequence). The CDR3 reads CASSLSTWGAQSRTDTQYF. CDR3 DNA sequence: TGTGCCAGCAGTTTATCGACGTGGGGGGCACAGTCGCGCACAGATACGCAGTATTTT.

This clonotype has only a few counts. V and J are TRBV6-5 and TRBJ2-4; 7 bases agree with TRBD1. This CDR3 has 14 amino acids. Trimming cost V 6 bases and J 5 bases; bases outside gene matches: 7. The germline V gene has CDR1 MNHEY and CDR2 SVGAGI. Here the CDR3 DNA reads TGTGCCAGCAGCCAGGGGGACAGCCAAAACATTCAGTACTTC. This sequence encodes CASSQGDSQNIQYF.

The rearrangement links TRBV9 to TRBJ2-1; TRBD2 matches at 9 bases. J gave up 2 bases and V 3 bases, and 6 bases lay outside the gene matches. The germline V gene encodes CDR1 SGDLS and CDR2 YYNGEE. CDR3 length: 16 residues. In DNA, the CDR3 is TGTGCCAGCAGCGCGGGGGGACTAGCTGCCTACAATGAGCAGTTCTTC. Residues: CASSAGGLAAYNEQFF.

This clonotype was seen many times. The CDR3 DNA reads TGTGCCATTTCGGACTCGACAGGGAATTATGGCTACACCTTC. Encoded protein: CAISDSTGNYGYTF. This chain connects TRBV24-1 to TRBJ1-2; 7 nucleotides align to TRBD1. The V gene end was trimmed by 11 bases and the J gene end by 5 bases; junction bases not matched to a gene: 13. Germline CDR1 reads KGHDR; CDR2 reads SFDVKD. This CDR3 is built from 14 residues.

This clonotype came up many times. The CDR3 DNA reads as TGTGCCAGCTCACCGAACGACAGGGGGAGGAGACCCCAGTACTTC. Its translation: CASSPNDRGRRPQYF. The chain links TRBV18 to TRBJ2-5, with TRBD1 matching over 9 bases. Germline V CDR1 and CDR2: KGHSH, LQKENI. Trimming cost V 3 bases and J 9 bases; bases outside gene matches: 11. This CDR3 is 15 amino acids long.

In this sample, this clonotype turned up many times. The chain links TRBV20-1 to TRBJ2-1; 7 nucleotides align to TRBD2. V was clipped by 3 bases and J by 5 bases; unmatched bases: 10. The CDR3 has 15 residues. Germline loops: CDR1 DFQATT, CDR2 SNEGSKA (reference sequence). CDR3 loop: CSARALAAGNNEQFF. The CDR3 DNA follows: TGCAGTGCTAGGGCTCTAGCGGCCGGGAACAATGAGCAGTTCTTC.

This clonotype was counted ten times or more. This chain connects TRBV12-3 or TRBV12-4 to TRBJ2-3; D is tentatively TRBD1 or TRBD2 (6 bases each). There are 15 residues in the CDR3. The V end lost 3 bases, the J end lost 3 bases, and 13 bases lay between the germline ends. The DNA for the CDR3 is TGTGCCAGCAGTTTTGGCCGGGGGCAAACAGATACGCAGTATTTT. The encoded protein is CASSFGRGQTDTQYF.

This clonotype occurred many times. The rearrangement uses TRBV7-2 and TRBJ2-1; D is ambiguous. Germline CDR1 SGHTA, CDR2 FQGNSA. V shed 1 base and J shed 9 bases, with 10 bases lying between them. The CDR3 runs 13 residues. CDR3 region: CASSLGRVREQFF. The CDR3 DNA sequence: TGTGCCAGCAGCTTAGGTAGGGTTCGTGAGCAGTTCTTC.

The chain couples TRBV5-1 to TRBJ2-3; TRBD2 matches at 7 bases. The CDR3 runs 16 residues. V dropped 3 bases and J dropped 0; count of bases not matched to a gene: 7. The germline gives CDR1 SGHRS, CDR2 YFSETQ. The CDR3: CASSSPSGTSTDTQYF. The CDR3 nucleotides are TGCGCCAGCAGCTCCCCTAGCGGCACTAGCACAGATACGCAGTATTTT.

This clonotype occurred many times. This chain uses TRBV7-7 with TRBJ2-3; perhaps D is TRBD1 or TRBD2 (6 bases each). Germline assignment: CDR1 SSHAT and CDR2 FNYEAQ (reference sequence). CDR3 length: 14 amino acids. V was cut by 3 bases and J by 6 bases, with 13 bases left in between. CDR3 sequence: CASSLGGVGDTQYF. CDR3 coding DNA: TGTGCCAGCAGCTTGGGGGGCGTGGGCGATACGCAGTATTTT. The full variable domain, rest sourced from reference TRBV7-7 and TRBJ2-3, is GAGVSQSPRYKVTKRGQDVTLRCDPISSHATLYWYQQALGQGPEFLTYFNYEAQPDKSGLPSDRFSAERPEGSISTLTIQRTEQRDSAMYRCASSLGGVGDTQYFGPGTRLTVL.

This rearrangement joins TRBV2 to TRBJ1-6; no clear D. The V and J ends lost 4 bases and 7 bases respectively, with 11 bases between them. Per the germline V gene, CDR1 is SNHLY and CDR2 is FYNNEI. The CDR3 length is 14 residues. CDR3 nucleotide sequence: TGTGCCAGCAGTGGCCCAGCCGTCAATTCACCCCTCCACTTT. Residues: CASSGPAVNSPLHF.

This clonotype came up many times. The chain uses TRBV5-1 and TRBJ2-3; D gene ambiguous. Germline CDR1 is SGHRS and CDR2 is YFSETQ. V dropped 4 bases and J dropped 2 bases, with 8 bases sitting between them. The CDR3 is made up of 13 amino acids. In DNA, the CDR3 is TGCGCCAGCAGCACGGTTACCACAGATACGCAGTATTTT. Amino acids: CASSTVTTDTQYF.

Many counts were recorded for this clonotype. The rearrangement uses TRBV4-1 and TRBJ1-5; a weak D match, TRBD1 (5 bases). The CDR3 extends over 17 amino acids. Germline-derived CDR1 and CDR2 are MGHRA and YSYEKL. V lost 3 bases and J lost 2, with 17 bases in between. The CDR3 region has the DNA TGCGCCAGCAGCCACGCCGACAGATTTAGGGGCAATCAGCCCCAGCATTTT. Translation: CASSHADRFRGNQPQHF.

This sequence joins TRBV12-3 or TRBV12-4 and TRBJ2-3; no clear D. V was shortened by 5 bases and J by 7 bases, with 4 bases between the two germline ends. CDR3 size: 10 residues. The DNA of the CDR3 is TGTGCCAGCAGTCTCAATACGCAGTATTTT. Its translation: CASSLNTQYF.

This clonotype was picked up a small number of times. The V and J genes are TRBV5-6 and TRBJ2-5, with 10 positions matching TRBD1. The V segment lost 0 bases and the J segment 5 bases; nucleotides outside the gene matches: 7. Germline loops: CDR1 SGHDT, CDR2 YYEEEE. The CDR3 has 16 residues. The CDR3, as DNA: TGTGCCAGCAGCTTGGAGACAGGGGGCGCGGGGGAGACCCAGTACTTC. Protein: CASSLETGGAGETQYF.